This entry concerns a single TCR beta chain. Its antigen is unknown. No qualities accompany the bases; no much larger clone lies one base away. This sample is drawn from a study of radiation and T cells in renal cell carcinoma (dated by TCRdb to about 2020). In terms of the full investigation: In total, some 52 samples underwent TCR beta sequencing: around 26 tumors plus 27 peripheral blood samples. Across all 50 or so samples, 4 million to 5 million unique CDR3 nucleotide sequences encoding 2.5 million to 3 million unique CDR3 amino acid sequences were identified. The final blood draw took place at 4 weeks after radiation, the same time as nephrectomy.

The study at large found these results: No pretreatment tumor biopsies were available, so the baseline intratumoral presence of clonotypes could not be determined. In blood, the top tumor clonotypes increased from baseline to 2 weeks after radiation and then shrank by 4 weeks, which suggests a temporary expansion of tumor-resident clones. Changes in the blood repertoire were not tracked past 4 weeks after treatment. The single-armed trial design could not address effects of radiation dose or scheduling on the TCR repertoire.

TCR beta libraries were generated from genomic DNA with the immunoSEQ kit, following the manufacturer's recommendations. Library preparation used a first multiplex PCR with proprietary primers, then a second PCR adding unique barcodes, with bead cleanups after each round. Each sample batch included a kit-provided positive control reaction and a negative control reaction. The final libraries were assessed on an Agilent 4200 TapeStation D1000 ScreenTape, pooled by volume, and quantified by qPCR. Sequencing ran on an Illumina NextSeq500 with a MidOutput 150-cycle cartridge, using 156 Read1 and 15 Index1 cycles with kit custom primers. The pooled library was loaded at around 1.1 pM with about 20% PhiX control spiked in. The original methods were these. Vendor-processed data were analyzed in R, and a clonotype was defined as all T cells sharing the same CDR3 nucleotide sequence. In the clone abundance analyses, frequencies were normalized to the 10,000 most abundant clones in each sample. Before analysis, public T cell clones were removed, and these numbered fewer than six per sample on average. A difference in abundance of at least 32-fold between compartments was used to define tumor-enriched and baseline blood-enriched clonotypes. A beta-binomial differential abundance model was used to identify clonotypes that were expanded or contracted between blood time points. Tumor-blood repertoire similarity was measured with the Baroni-Urbani and Buser coefficient, and group comparisons used two-tailed Wilcoxon tests in R. Sourced from immuneACCESS, this table was stored by TCRdb with only in-frame sequences that have V and J called. A share of the clones is absent; for the studies checked, an unresolved V gene accounts for under half, and the remainder has no known explanation. D and trimming come from the DNA, and the V and J calls and clone size come from that table. The sample profile shows about 150,000 clones; less than 90% of them were found once. The ten most abundant clones make up over 15% of the sample.

The time point tag for this specimen amounts to: blood 4 weeks post-SBRT, at nephrectomy. The treatment or condition label on this specimen signifies: 15 Gy SBRT to primary tumor, nephrectomy 4 weeks later. Samples were obtained from a clinical trial, in which 15 Gy stereotactic body radiation therapy was delivered to primary renal cell carcinomas and nephrectomy was performed 4 weeks later. Serial peripheral blood from radiation-treated patients was sampled at baseline, 2 weeks and 4 weeks after SBRT to track tumor-enriched clonotypes. All patients had renal cell carcinoma with clear cell pathology. Genomic DNA for TCR sequencing was prepared using the QIAamp DNA Blood Mini Kit (Qiagen). Only samples passing all quality control checks were included in the analyses. The sequencing used blood, collected from a patient whose treatment included radiotherapy and nephrectomy. The clonotype comes from a woman between 45 and 60 years old with renal cell carcinoma.

The CDR3 region has the sequence CASSRTGEQYF. The DNA sequence is TGTGCCAGCAGCAGAACAGGGGAGCAGTACTTC. This chain joins TRBV7-9 to TRBJ2-7; D gene: possibly TRBD1, on 6 matching bases. Its CDR3 holds 11 amino acids, cysteine through phenylalanine. The retained sequence is limited to the CDR3, 33 bases, with the frame set at the first base. In the germline V gene (reference sequence), CDR1 corresponds to SEHNR and CDR2 to FQNEAQ. Trimming at the junction amounts to 5 bases on V and 7 bases on J, and the germline ends lie 9 bases apart.